Detailed here is one T cell receptor beta chain. It lacks a known antigen. It has no much larger one-base neighbor in the sample; base qualities were not kept. Receptors were amplified or captured by the immunoSEQ multiplex PCR assay. A mixture of 60 forward primers for TCR Vbeta segments and 13 reverse primers for TCR Jbeta segments was used in the multiplex PCR. The CDR3 region of rearranged TCR beta genes was amplified from genomic DNA with a multiplex PCR assay. On the Illumina HiSeq System, the amplified TCR beta libraries were sequenced as 87-base-pair reads. The original methods were these. In a later analysis, some 80 million unique TCR beta chains were counted across the 650 to 700 repertoires, and about 10 million of these chains were shared by at least two donors. Raw reads were error-corrected and collapsed into unique sequences with a nearest-neighbor algorithm that merged closely related sequences to remove PCR and sequencing errors. To assign V, D and J gene segments, CDR3 sequences were aligned to IMGT reference sequences. Each retained sequence needed at least a six-nucleotide match to both a V gene segment and a J gene segment. Rearrangements were called productive when the CDR3 lacked stop codons and stayed in frame with V and J; all others were non-productive. CDR3 was defined by IMGT convention, running from the second conserved V-encoded cysteine to the conserved J-encoded phenylalanine. The earlier analysis of 500 to 600 of the donors excluded sequences that lacked an unambiguous match to a single V gene segment. An earlier analysis of a few hundred of the donors classified V segments as functional when productive rearrangements were above 56.7% and as segregating when the standard deviation between donors was above 5%. A statistical classification framework was built for diagnosing cytomegalovirus status from the catalog of TCR beta chain sequences. In a later analysis, TCR nucleotide sequences were compared against IMGT/GENE-DB human TR gene sequences so that V and J genes could be assigned. Using the TCRdist pipeline, a later analysis assigned CDR3 sequences along with most-parsimonious VDJ recombination scenarios. In a later analysis, every TCR beta chain was defined by the combination of its CDR3 amino acid sequence and its V-gene family, and reads without a unique V-gene family were dropped. In a later analysis, around 650 highly shared, low-generation-probability nucleotide sequences were removed to address suspected cross-contamination and a sequencing artifact. For each public chain, a later analysis derived a clonal expansion index from normalized ranks of inferred template counts within each repertoire. In a later analysis, generation probabilities were computed with a VDJ recombination model fitted to out-of-frame rearrangements, and the resulting probabilities were checked against IGoR. A later analysis scored TCR-TCR, TCR-HLA and TCR-CMV co-occurrence with hypergeometric tests, applying a repertoire-size bias correction to TCR pairs. In a later analysis, false discovery rates were estimated by permuting HLA or CMV assignments 20 times. In a later analysis, co-occurring TCRs were grouped using DBSCAN, with TCRdist sequence similarity added in when clustering inside HLA-allele-positive subsets. Co-occurrence clustering excluded repertoires with fewer than 30,000 or more than 120,000 public chains, plus five with anomalous nucleotide sharing. Held by TCRdb, this immuneACCESS table contains in-frame sequences only and omits some clones. Under half of the omission traces to an unresolved V gene where checked; the cause of the rest is unknown. V and J calls and clone size are given by that table; D and trimming were obtained from the DNA. For this sample the table gives about 180,000 clones, of which approximately 78% were detected only once. Around 2.3% of the sample rests with the top ten.

The sample is drawn from a study of cytomegalovirus exposure and HLA in healthy donors (dated 2017 in TCRdb). Looking at the study overall: An earlier analysis of several hundred of the donors reported 250 to 350 Gb of sequence data and around 110 million unique TCR beta sequences from about 200 million T cells. An early release covering approximately 600 HLA-typed donors comprised approximately 300 gigabases of sequencing data and 85 million to 100 million unique TCR sequences. Among the roughly 400 genotyped donors, approximately 82% belonged to the genetic ancestry cluster associated with self-reported Caucasian donors. The aim of the study was to test whether cataloging public T cell receptors could identify signatures of past pathogen exposure. The T cell repertoires of 666 subjects were profiled by immunosequencing and related to cytomegalovirus serostatus. In addition to the first cohort of 666 subjects, a separate validation cohort of approximately 130 different subjects was used. To predict cytomegalovirus infection status, the study combined high-throughput TCR immunosequencing, statistical association of individual TCRs with disease status, and machine learning. To study patterns of TCR occurrence, a later analysis re-analyzed previously published TCR beta repertoires from 700 or so donors and added high-resolution HLA genotyping. In the later analysis, no new phenotypic data were used to find candidate immune exposures; instead, reliance was placed on TCR beta sequences and their occurrence across donors. To decide whether each TCR beta V gene segment behaved as functional or pseudogenic, an earlier analysis of some 600 of the donors relied on high-throughput TCR beta sequencing. Donor age, sex, ethnicity and CMV serostatus were compiled alongside the repertoire data. A later genetic analysis used genome-wide SNP genotypes for about 60% of the roughly 700 donors, treating that subset as a discovery cohort. All discovery cohort repertoires had been generated on a single sequencing platform. Class I and class II HLA loci were covered by the typing at four-digit resolution. Typing coverage differed by locus: A, B, C, DRB1 and DQB1 were typed in roughly 620-630 donors, DQA1 in about 510, DPA1 in some 600, and DPB1 in just under 490. About five DR-DQ haplotypes were handled as single units for association and clustering, since linkage in the cohort was strong. On average, around 240,000 unique TCR beta nucleotide sequences were sequenced per donor among more than 350 genotyped donors of the cohort, with roughly 18% of those sequences being non-productive.

The germline V gene yields SGHVS for CDR1 and FQNEAQ for CDR2. The CDR3 contains 15 residues, cysteine and phenylalanine counted. This entry keeps only the CDR3 DNA: 45 bases, framed from base 1. V and J are truncated by 4 bases and 3 bases respectively, leaving an intervening sequence of 12 bases. Overall study results and their limits: A later genetic analysis associated a missense DCLRE1C variant with V-gene and J-gene trimming of TCR beta chains, and an independent cohort replicated the association. The authors suggested that the approach could potentially be extended to other disease states and immunological phenotypes. A later genetic analysis reported fewer N-insertions in productive TCRs among donors in an Asian-associated ancestry cluster than the roughly 700-donor mean. The classifier was reported to diagnose cytomegalovirus status with high specificity and sensitivity in both the original and validation cohorts. In vitro tests confirmed that a few of the cytomegalovirus-associated TCR beta chains recognize cytomegalovirus antigens. Sequencing depth was assumed to be roughly uniform across donors in the presence/absence analyses, though that assumption may not hold. A later analysis found that HLA-associated TCR beta chains were more clonally expanded and had lower generation probabilities than equally common non-associated chains. According to a later analysis, TCR association rates differed among HLA loci, with DRB1 alleles showing the most associated TCRs and HLA-C alleles showing the fewest. At a false discovery rate of 0.05, a later analysis linked 16,951 TCR beta sequences to specific HLA alleles. Several of the top co-occurrence clusters appeared to be linked to parvovirus B19, influenza, CMV and Epstein-Barr virus, according to a later analysis. A group of highly shared sequence variants was considered likely to be a technical artifact of the sequencing pipeline. HLA typing was unavailable for some donors at each locus, so association tests used only the typed subset. The study gave a list of under 200 TCR beta chains associated with cytomegalovirus. Because counts were too low, roughly 17 rarely observed V segments, including chromosome 9 orphons, were left out of the earlier analysis of 587 of the donors. Most TCR sequences were observed very rarely across donors, whereas some public TCRs were present in many individuals. This cohort had only TCR beta chains sequenced, and the lack of alpha or paired-chain data limited which features could be detected. Strong co-occurrence of HLA alleles, especially DR and DQ, made assigning TCR associations to individual alleles difficult. Correlated functional status among segregating V segments might reflect linkage disequilibrium, but an unknown experimental factor could not be ruled out. Some IMGT-functional V segments, including TRBV6-2 and TRBV6-3, could not be distinguished by the 87-base-pair reads and were therefore excluded. A later analysis found that most CMV-associated TCR beta chains appeared HLA-restricted, with HLA associations seemingly driven largely by CMV exposure. In an earlier analysis of around 600 of the donors, most TCR beta V segments appeared in productive rearrangements about 87% or about 30% of the time, broadly matching IMGT annotations. A further reported finding was that TCR beta sequences accurately predicted the HLA-A and HLA-B alleles for most subjects in the first cohort. The only immune exposure information available for the cohort was CMV serostatus.

The cohort was made up of roughly 670 healthy bone marrow donors. At the time of sampling, all cohort members were nominally healthy, though unrecorded immune exposures were likely present. Of the 710 or so cohort members, more than 250 had a positive CMV serostatus and 350 to 450 had a negative one, while no CMV serostatus was recorded for the donor. Each donor provided a peripheral blood sample, and peripheral blood mononuclear cells were used for TCR beta sequencing. The Qiagen DNeasy Blood Extraction Kit was used to extract genomic DNA from the blood cell samples. The sequence derives from a human donor in good health. The chain is encoded by TRBV7-8 joined to TRBJ1-4; no D gene can be assigned with confidence. The sample was PBMCs. The DNA is TGTGCCAGCAGCTCCCCGAGGGAAGCTAATGAAAAACTGTTTTTT. Its product reads: CASSSPREANEKLFF. With all but the CDR3 taken from the reference TRBV7-8 and TRBJ1-4 genes, the full variable domain is: GAGVSQSPRYKVAKRGQDVALRCDPISGHVSLFWYQQALGQGPEFLTYFQNEAQLDKSGLPSDRFFAERPEGSVSTLKIQRTQQEDSAVYLCASSSPREANEKLFFGSGTQLSVL.